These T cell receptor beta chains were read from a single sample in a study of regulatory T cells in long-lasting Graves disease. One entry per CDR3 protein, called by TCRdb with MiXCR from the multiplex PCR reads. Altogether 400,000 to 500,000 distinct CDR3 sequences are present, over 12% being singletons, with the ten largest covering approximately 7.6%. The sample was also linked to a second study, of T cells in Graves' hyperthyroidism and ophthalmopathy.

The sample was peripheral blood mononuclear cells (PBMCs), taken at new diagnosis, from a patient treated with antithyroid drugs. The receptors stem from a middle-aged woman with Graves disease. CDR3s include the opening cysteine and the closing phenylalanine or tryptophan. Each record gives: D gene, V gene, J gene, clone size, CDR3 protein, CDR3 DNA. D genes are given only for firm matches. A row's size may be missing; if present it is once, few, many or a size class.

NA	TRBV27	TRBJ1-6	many	CASSPGYNSPLHF	TGTGCCAGCAGTCCGGGGTATAATTCACCCCTCCACTTT
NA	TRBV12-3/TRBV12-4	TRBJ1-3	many	CASSLDGSYSGNTIYF	TGTGCCAGCAGTTTAGATGGGTCCTACTCTGGAAACACCATATATTTT
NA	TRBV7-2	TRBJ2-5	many	CASSLAISSGETQYF	TGTGCCAGCAGCTTAGCAATTAGTAGTGGGGAGACCCAGTACTTC
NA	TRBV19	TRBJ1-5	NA	CASSIGLGGNQPQHF	TGTGCCAGTAGTATTGGGTTGGGAGGCAATCAGCCCCAGCATTTT
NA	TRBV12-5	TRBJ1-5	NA	CASGLGQVDNQPQHF	TGTGCTAGTGGTTTGGGACAGGTGGACAATCAGCCCCAGCATTTT
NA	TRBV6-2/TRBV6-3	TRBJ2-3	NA	CASRGGDTYTDTQYF	TGTGCCAGCAGAGGCGGGGACACTTACACAGATACGCAGTATTTT
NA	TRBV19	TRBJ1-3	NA	CASSIDLSGNTIYF	TGTGCCAGTAGTATCGACTTGTCTGGAAACACCATATATTTT
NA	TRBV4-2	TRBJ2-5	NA	CASSQDPGAGQETQYF	TGTGCCAGCAGCCAAGATCCCGGAGCGGGTCAAGAGACCCAGTACTTC
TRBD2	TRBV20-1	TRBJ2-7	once	CSARSLAGSYEQYF	TGCAGTGCTAGATCACTAGCGGGCTCCTACGAGCAGTACTTC
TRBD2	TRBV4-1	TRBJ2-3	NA	CASSQDHAGGLGSTQYF	TGCGCCAGCAGCCAAGATCATGCGGGAGGGCTCGGAAGTACGCAGTATTTT
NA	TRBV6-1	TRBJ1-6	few	CASSTEQLNSPLHF	TGTGCCAGCAGCACGGAGCAGCTGAATTCACCCCTCCACTTT
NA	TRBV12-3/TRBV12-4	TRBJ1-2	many	CASSFGPWGGVRGYTF	TGTGCCAGCAGTTTTGGGCCCTGGGGGGGCGTGCGCGGCTACACCTTC
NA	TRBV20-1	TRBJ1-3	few	CSARGLVGRSSGNTIYF	TGCAGTGCTAGAGGTCTGGTTGGCAGGAGCTCTGGAAACACCATATATTTT
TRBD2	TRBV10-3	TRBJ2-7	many	CAISAVRTSGYEQYF	TGTGCCATCAGTGCGGTGAGGACTAGCGGTTACGAGCAGTACTTC
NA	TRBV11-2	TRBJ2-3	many	CASSFLRGTSTDTQYF	TGTGCCAGCAGCTTCCTGCGGGGAACTAGCACAGATACGCAGTATTTT
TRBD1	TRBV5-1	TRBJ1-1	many	CASSLGPGTGGGTEAFF	TGCGCCAGCAGCTTGGGACCCGGGACAGGGGGCGGCACTGAAGCTTTCTTT
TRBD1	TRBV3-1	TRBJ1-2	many	CASSQVTGYGYTF	TGTGCCAGCAGCCAAGTGACAGGGTATGGCTACACCTTC
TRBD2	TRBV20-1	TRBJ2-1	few	CSATGTSGRAEFYEQFF	TGCAGTGCTACCGGGACTAGCGGGAGGGCCGAATTCTATGAGCAGTTCTTC
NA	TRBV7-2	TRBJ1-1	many	CASSLQGGDTEAFF	TGTGCCAGCAGCCTACAGGGAGGGGACACTGAAGCTTTCTTT